The 13 T cell receptor beta chains below were found in one sample sequenced in a study of radiotherapy plus CTLA-4 blockade in lung cancer. Repertoires were generated with immunoSEQ multiplex PCR, while TCRdb's copy carries only in-frame clones and drops some. The sample has 80,000 to 95,000 clones; under 85% are singletons. Sequenced material: peripheral blood, taken from a patient treated with radiotherapy plus ipilimumab. All receptors come from a human donor with non-small cell lung cancer who had stable disease on radiotherapy plus ipilimumab.

The chain has TRBV5-8 and TRBJ1-2; D is possibly TRBD1 (6 bases). This CDR3 is 17 amino acids long. Germline-derived CDR1 and CDR2 are SGHTS and YDEGEE. Trimming pared 2 bases from V and 7 bases from J, leaving 24 bases between. In DNA form, the CDR3 reads TGTGCCAGCAGCTTTAAGGGGATCCGGGGGGCCTCGGTTGGCTACACCTTC. Encoded protein: CASSFKGIRGASVGYTF.

V is TRBV27 and J is TRBJ1-2; D is undetermined. Germline V gene data show CDR1 as MNHEY and CDR2 as SMNVEV (reference sequence). The length of the CDR3 is 13 residues. Trimming took off 1 base at V and 2 bases at J, with 5 bases between the two ends. The CDR3 DNA is TGTGCCAGCAGTTTATACGGCAACTATGGCTACACCTTC. Translation gives CASSLYGNYGYTF.

The V call is TRBV18, the J call TRBJ1-5, with D maybe TRBD1 (6 bases). The CDR3 totals 18 residues. V shed 6 bases and J shed 0 bases, with 21 bases lying between them. Germline V gene lookup returns CDR1 KGHSH and CDR2 LQKENI. The chain's CDR3 is CASSLTGTRDYSNQPQHF. In nucleotides, the CDR3 is TGTGCCAGCTCTCTCACCGGGACACGGGACTATAGCAATCAGCCCCAGCATTTT.

The chain recombines TRBV30 with TRBJ1-4; tentatively, D is TRBD1 (6 bases). The V and J ends lost 0 bases and 6 bases respectively, with 8 bases between them. There are 13 residues in the CDR3. CDR1 and CDR2 (germline): GTSNPN, SVGIG (reference sequence). This CDR3 is CAWSVGGDEKLFF. In DNA form, the CDR3 reads TGTGCCTGGAGTGTAGGGGGTGATGAAAAACTGTTTTTT.

The chain carries TRBV6-4 and TRBJ2-1; D possibly corresponds to TRBD1 (5 bases). There are 15 residues in the CDR3. Germline loops: CDR1 MRHNA, CDR2 SNTAGT. V was pared by 0 bases and J by 8 bases, with 14 bases between. This chain's CDR3 is CASSDSWGNRDEQFF. In DNA form, the CDR3 reads TGTGCCAGCAGTGACTCATGGGGCAATAGGGATGAGCAGTTCTTC.

For the CDR3, the DNA is TGTGCCAGCAGTTACGGGGGAGGCTACACCTTC. Protein sequence: CASSYGGGYTF. The chain joins TRBV6-5 to TRBJ1-2, with D possibly being TRBD1 (5 bases). In germline, CDR1 is MNHEY, CDR2 SVGAGI. Trimming shortened V by 2 bases and J by 8 bases, and 6 bases separated the two germline ends. The CDR3 sequence is 11 residues long.

This clone was seen only a few times. The DNA for the CDR3 is TGTGCCAGCAGCCAAGATAGGGGGTGGACTTCACCCCTCCACTTT. Translated: CASSQDRGWTSPLHF. The rearrangement links TRBV14 to TRBJ1-6, with a weak D call TRBD1 (6 bases). Germline values: CDR1 SGHDN, CDR2 FVKESK. The V gene lost 0 bases and the J gene lost 9 bases, with 12 bases spanning the gap. The CDR3 extends over 15 amino acids. The whole variable domain, filled in from reference TRBV14 and TRBJ1-6, reads EAGVTQFPSHSVIEKGQTVTLRCDPISGHDNLYWYRRVMGKEIKFLLHFVKESKQDESGMPNNRFLAERTGGTYSTLKVQPAELEDSGVYFCASSQDRGWTSPLHFGNGTRLTVT.

This CDR3 is CASSLDSTGFRPSPLHF. CDR3 coding DNA: TGCGCCAGCAGCTTGGACAGCACAGGATTTAGGCCGTCACCCCTCCACTTT. The chain carries TRBV5-1 and TRBJ1-6; possibly TRBD1 for D (5 bases). CDR1 is SGHRS and CDR2 is YFSETQ in the germline V gene. CDR3 length: 17 residues. The V and J ends lost 0 bases and 10 bases respectively, with 20 bases between them.

The V gene is TRBV7-3, the J gene TRBJ2-7; TRBD1 aligns across 7 bases. Germline V gene sequence: CDR1 SGHTA, CDR2 FQGTGA. This CDR3 is built from 13 residues. V dropped 5 bases and J dropped 7; count of bases not matched to a gene: 8. This chain's CDR3 is CASSPTGPGEQYF. The CDR3 bases are TGTGCCAGCAGCCCGACAGGGCCGGGGGAGCAGTACTTC.

This chain links TRBV9 with TRBJ2-5; perhaps TRBD2 as D (6 bases). Trimming shortened V by 1 base and J by 4 bases, and 11 bases separated the two germline ends. From germline, CDR1 is SGDLS and CDR2 YYNGEE. This CDR3 has 14 residues. The CDR3: CASSVRGVGETQYF. As DNA, the CDR3 is TGTGCCAGCAGCGTACGCGGGGTTGGAGAGACCCAGTACTTC.

The V gene is TRBV30, the J gene TRBJ1-6; no firm D call. The CDR3 extends over 15 amino acids. The V end was cut by 5 bases, the J end by 5 bases, with 16 bases between. Germline CDR1 GTSNPN, CDR2 SVGIG (reference sequence). CDR3 nucleotide sequence: TGTGCCTGGGATCTTCGGAGTAGAAATAATTCACCCCTCCACTTT. Amino acid sequence: CAWDLRSRNNSPLHF.

This clone was seen a single time. CDR3 in DNA: TGCGCCAGCAGCTTGGGGCTAGCGGGGGTCGATGAGCAGTTCTTC. Amino acids: CASSLGLAGVDEQFF. This chain joins TRBV5-1 and TRBJ2-1, with TRBD2 matching 10 bases. Per the germline V gene, CDR1 is SGHRS and CDR2 is YFSETQ. With 0 bases clipped from V and 8 bases from J, the junction kept 5 bases outside the gene matches. This CDR3 is built from 15 residues.

The J gene is TRBJ1-5, the V gene TRBV2; D is unclear. The CDR3 has 16 residues. Trimming removed 1 base at V and 4 bases at J, with 14 bases between. CDR1 and CDR2 from the germline V gene are SNHLY and FYNNEI. The DNA of the CDR3 is TGTGCCAGCAGTGAAGACGGTAGAGGACCTAATCAGCCCCAGCATTTT. It yields the protein CASSEDGRGPNQPQHF.